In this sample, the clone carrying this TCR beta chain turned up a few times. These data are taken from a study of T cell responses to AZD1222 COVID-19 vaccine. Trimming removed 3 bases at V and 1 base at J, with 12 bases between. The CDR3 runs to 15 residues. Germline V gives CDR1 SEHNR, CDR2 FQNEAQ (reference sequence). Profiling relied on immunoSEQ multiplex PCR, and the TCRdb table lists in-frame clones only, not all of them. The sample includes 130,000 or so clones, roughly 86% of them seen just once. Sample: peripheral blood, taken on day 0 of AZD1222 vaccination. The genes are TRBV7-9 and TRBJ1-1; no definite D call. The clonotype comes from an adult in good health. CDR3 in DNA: TGTGCCAGCAGCTTTTACACGCCTTCGAACACTGAAGCTTTCTTT. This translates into CASSFYTPSNTEAFF.